This TCR beta chain was documented in a study of blood T cell repertoires in COVID-19. Study-level information: Sources were T cells, B-cell-depleted T cells, or PBMCs; the material itself was cDNA or gDNA.

Note on this clone: Other DNA sequences in the same sample also yield this CDR3.

Original processing methods: Using reference gene primer amplification, nucleated cell counts were estimated. The data were produced by immunoSEQ multiplex PCR, yet TCRdb's version contains in-frame clones alone and is incomplete. That table gives V, J and clone size, and the DNA gave D and trimming. The sample yields about 230,000 clones, over 70% seen once. Germline CDR1 SGHRS, CDR2 YFSETQ. The CDR3 has 13 residues. The V segment lost 4 bases and the J segment 2 bases; nucleotides outside the gene matches: 2. The genes are TRBV5-1 and TRBJ1-2, with 7 bases matching TRBD1. The origin of this receptor is a man of 80 years or more with acute or convalescent COVID-19. Sequencing was carried out using peripheral blood. CDR3 region: CASSPGQNYGYTF. In DNA, the CDR3 is TGCGCCAGCAGCCCGGGACAGAACTATGGCTACACCTTC.